The clone carrying this T cell receptor beta chain occurred a few times. The antigen is not known. CDR1 is LNHDA, CDR2 SQIVND, per germline (reference sequence). This CDR3 contains 13 residues. V shed 6 bases and J shed 2 bases, with 10 bases lying between them. Sequencing was performed with immunoSEQ multiplex PCR; in TCRdb, only in-frame clones are kept and a portion is missing. Of about 480,000 clones listed, around 74% are singletons. This entry belongs to a study of shared clonotypes between healthy human individuals. Broader study findings: Sharing of clonotypes among donors was expected to vary with sequencing depth.

The donors were adults (healthy and HIV-negative) with no recent acute infections or vaccinations. The clonotype was recovered from a middle-aged woman in good health. Some clones in this sample may be carry-over from other donors' samples. The chain carries TRBV19 and TRBJ1-2; a possible D gene is TRBD1 (6 bases). Sequences were obtained from PBMCs. CDR3 in amino acids: CASSEGQNYGYTF. CDR3 coding DNA: TGTGCCAGTAGCGAAGGACAGAACTATGGCTACACCTTC.